The 22 T cell receptor beta chains in this list originate from one sample, sequenced in a study of T cell repertoires in cytomegalovirus infection. These receptors have no known antigen. TCRdb reprocessed the reads via MiXCR and lists one record per CDR3 protein. The top ten hold just under 70% of the sample, which has 55,000 to 70,000 distinct CDR3 sequences, approximately 36% seen once. The sequencing sample was made of PBMCs, sequenced either directly or after in vitro stimulation (not recorded which). Receptors were obtained from a human donor in good health (CMV status not recorded). Some clones in this sample may be carry-over from other donors' samples.

This clonotype occurred a few times. V and J are TRBV10-3 and TRBJ1-5; tentative D call: TRBD1 (5 bases). Germline CDR1 ENHRY, CDR2 SYGVKD. The V end was cut by 3 bases, the J end by 5 bases, with 11 bases between. This CDR3 has 14 residues. The CDR3 reads CAISDGDAYQPQHF. CDR3 coding DNA: TGTGCCATCAGTGATGGGGACGCCTATCAGCCCCAGCATTTT.

This clonotype was observed a few times. This sequence joins TRBV12-5 and TRBJ1-2; perhaps TRBD1 as D (5 bases). CDR3 length: 16 amino acids. V dropped 0 bases and J dropped 8 bases, with 19 bases sitting between them. CDR1 and CDR2 from the germline V gene are LGHNT and FRNRAP. The DNA of the CDR3 is TGTGCTAGTGGTTTGGTACTGGGCAGGGACCCCGGCGGCTACACCTTC. Amino acid sequence: CASGLVLGRDPGGYTF.

The rearrangement links TRBV7-9 to TRBJ1-1; weak D call: TRBD1 (6 bases). Germline CDR1 and CDR2: SEHNR and FQNEAQ (reference sequence). The CDR3 extends over 14 amino acids. Trimming removed 6 bases from V and 1 base from J, with 12 bases in between. The CDR3 loop is CASRPTGGNTEAFF. The CDR3 region has the DNA TGTGCCAGCAGACCGACAGGTGGGAACACTGAAGCTTTCTTT.

Only a few counts were recorded for this clonotype. The chain has TRBV7-6 and TRBJ2-1; possible D gene TRBD2, 5 bases. Germline CDR1 SGHVS, CDR2 FNYEAQ. CDR3 length equals 16 residues. V lost 1 base, J lost 2 bases, and 12 bases lay in between. In DNA form, the CDR3 reads TGTGCCAGCAGCTTAGTTGGGAGTTTGGCCTACAATGAGCAGTTCTTC. Translated, it gives CASSLVGSLAYNEQFF.

This clonotype was recorded a few times. V gene TRBV6-5 combines with J gene TRBJ2-2; 7 bases are shared with TRBD1. The V segment lost 2 bases and the J segment 0 bases; nucleotides outside the gene matches: 0. The germline gives CDR1 MNHEY, CDR2 SVGAGI. There are 15 residues in the CDR3. CDR3 amino acids: CASSYGTANTGELFF. The CDR3, as DNA: TGTGCCAGCAGTTACGGGACAGCGAACACCGGGGAGCTGTTTTTT.

The chain couples TRBV19 to TRBJ2-7; TRBD1 or TRBD2 may be the D gene (6 bases each). Looked up from germline, CDR1 is LNHDA and CDR2 is SQIVND (reference sequence). Trimming took off 6 bases at V and 4 bases at J, with 13 bases between the two ends. The CDR3 loop spans 13 amino acids. The DNA of the CDR3 is TGTGCCAGTAGCCCCGGGGGCGCGTACGAGCAGTACTTC. This gives the protein CASSPGGAYEQYF.

The chain links TRBV5-1 to TRBJ1-1; TRBD1 aligns across 10 bases. With 2 bases clipped from V and 3 bases from J, the junction kept 4 bases outside the gene matches. CDR1 and CDR2 (germline): SGHRS, YFSETQ. The CDR3 runs 15 residues. The CDR3 DNA is TGCGCCAGCAGCTTCCGGACAGGGGGATACACTGAAGCTTTCTTT. The encoded protein is CASSFRTGGYTEAFF.

The CDR3 DNA reads as TGCAGTGCCCCCGGGTTAGGCCTAAAGGAGACCCAGTACTTC. This gives the protein CSAPGLGLKETQYF. This chain links TRBV20-1 with TRBJ2-5, with unresolved D. CDR3 length: 14 amino acids. Germline V gene data show CDR1 as DFQATT and CDR2 as SNEGSKA (reference sequence). V shed 6 bases and J shed 5 bases, with 19 bases lying between them.

The chain couples TRBV7-9 to TRBJ1-6, with unresolved D. Germline lookup yields CDR1 SEHNR and CDR2 FQNEAQ (reference sequence). With 1 base removed from V and 0 bases from J, the gap between germline ends came to 13 bases. The CDR3 is 18 residues long. Here the CDR3 DNA reads TGTGCCAGCAGCTTAGAAATGACCTTTGGCTCCTATAATTCACCCCTCCACTTT. Amino acids: CASSLEMTFGSYNSPLHF.

This chain uses TRBV7-9 with TRBJ1-2; D uncertain. Germline CDR1 is SEHNR and CDR2 is FQNEAQ (reference sequence). Trimming shortened V by 8 bases and J by 3 bases, and 10 bases separated the two germline ends. CDR3 size: 12 residues. CDR3 DNA sequence: TGTGCCAGCGGGCAGGATGACTATGGCTACACCTTC. Protein product: CASGQDDYGYTF. Using reference TRBV7-9 and TRBJ1-2 for the parts outside the CDR3, the full variable domain is DTGVSQNPRHKITKRGQNVTFRCDPISEHNRLYWYRQTLGQGPEFLTYFQNEAQLEKSRLLSDRFSAERPKGSFSTLEIQRTEQGDSAMYLCASGQDDYGYTFGSGTRLTVV.

The chain uses TRBV10-3 and TRBJ1-5, with D possibly being TRBD1 (5 bases). The CDR3 consists of 15 residues. The germline gives CDR1 ENHRY, CDR2 SYGVKD. V was shortened by 2 bases and J by 0 bases, with 8 bases between the two germline ends. This CDR3 reads CAISEPDSSNQPQHF. DNA of the CDR3: TGTGCCATCAGTGAGCCCGACAGTAGCAATCAGCCCCAGCATTTT.

V usage is TRBV6-6 and J usage is TRBJ2-7; D remains ambiguous. Per germline, CDR1 MNHNY and CDR2 SVGAGI (reference sequence). The CDR3 is 11 residues long. V was cut by 2 bases and J by 3 bases, with 2 bases left in between. The CDR3 spells CASSYVYEQYF. The CDR3 DNA sequence: TGTGCCAGCAGTTACGTCTACGAGCAGTACTTC.

This clonotype was counted a few times. The chain combines TRBV6-5 with TRBJ2-7, with 7 bases aligning to TRBD1. The V and J ends lost 0 bases and 3 bases, in that order; junction bases with no gene match: 5. Germline-derived CDR1 and CDR2 are MNHEY and SVGAGI. The CDR3 length is 15 residues. CDR3 in amino acids: CASSYSGQLSYEQYF. CDR3 nucleotide sequence: TGTGCCAGCAGTTACTCGGGACAGCTAAGCTACGAGCAGTACTTC.

This clonotype was recorded a few times. The chain links TRBV11-2 to TRBJ2-1, with 8 bases lining up with TRBD1. CDR3 length: 15 amino acids. In germline, CDR1 is SGHAT, CDR2 FQNNGV. The J segment lost 4 bases and the V segment lost 1 base, leaving 3 bases of the junction unmatched. The DNA for the CDR3 is TGTGCCAGCAGCTTAGGAGACAGGGGATACAATGAGCAGTTCTTC. Translated, it gives CASSLGDRGYNEQFF.

The sample holds a few counts of this clonotype. The gene calls are TRBV20-1 and TRBJ2-1; maybe TRBD1 (6 bases). This CDR3 contains 14 residues. The germline gives CDR1 DFQATT, CDR2 SNEGSKA (reference sequence). V was clipped by 4 bases and J by 7 bases, with 17 bases between them. The CDR3 DNA sequence: TGCAGTGCTATGGGGTTGGGGGCGCGGAATGAGCAGTTCTTC. This translates into CSAMGLGARNEQFF.

This rearrangement joins TRBV7-8 to TRBJ2-3; 9 bases map to TRBD1. In germline, CDR1 is SGHVS, CDR2 FQNEAQ. Losses at the gene ends were 5 bases for V and 0 bases for J; bases not matched to a gene: 15. The CDR3 loop spans 19 amino acids. CDR3 coding DNA: TGTGCCAGCAGCCGTCCGGTGGGGACAGGGAGGGGTAGCACAGATACGCAGTATTTT. Protein product: CASSRPVGTGRGSTDTQYF.

The V gene is TRBV9, the J gene TRBJ2-2; maybe TRBD2 (7 bases). Germline V CDR1 and CDR2: SGDLS, YYNGEE. This CDR3 has 17 residues. With 1 base removed from V and 5 bases from J, the gap between germline ends came to 18 bases. The DNA for the CDR3 is TGTGCCAGCAGCGTAAATTCGGGGGGCCTTGGGACCGGGGAGCTGTTTTTT. Translating it yields CASSVNSGGLGTGELFF.

The chain is built from TRBV7-6 and TRBJ2-7; 9 bases are a match to TRBD1. The CDR3 loop spans 15 amino acids. CDR1 is SGHVS and CDR2 is FNYEAQ in the germline V gene. The J segment lost 7 bases and the V segment lost 1 base, leaving 8 bases of the junction unmatched. This chain's CDR3 is CASSLGGTGTREQYF. DNA for the CDR3: TGTGCCAGCAGCTTAGGAGGGACAGGGACGAGGGAGCAGTACTTC. Looking up the rest from reference TRBV7-6 and TRBJ2-7 gives the full variable domain: GAGVSQSPRYKVTKRGQDVALRCDPISGHVSLYWYRQALGQGPEFLTYFNYEAQQDKSGLPNDRFSAERPEGSISTLTIQRTEQRDSAMYRCASSLGGTGTREQYFGPGTRLTVT.

This clonotype has just a few counts. V and J are TRBV7-9 and TRBJ2-5, with a weak D call TRBD1 (6 bases). CDR1 and CDR2 from the germline V gene are SEHNR and FQNEAQ (reference sequence). This CDR3 is built from 15 residues. The ends were cut back, 8 bases at V and 3 bases at J, with 19 bases in the middle. CDR3 residues: CASSLGQGTKETQYF. In nucleotides, the CDR3 is TGTGCCAGCTCCCTCGGGCAGGGGACGAAAGAGACCCAGTACTTC.

The J gene is TRBJ2-3, the V gene TRBV20-1; 7 bases match TRBD1. There are 15 residues in the CDR3. V lost 6 bases and J lost 2; bases outside the gene matches: 11. Germline CDR1 reads DFQATT; CDR2 reads SNEGSKA (reference sequence). This CDR3 is CSAGTAVLYTDTQYF. CDR3 in DNA: TGCAGTGCCGGGACAGCGGTTCTCTACACAGATACGCAGTATTTT.

V is TRBV4-1 and J is TRBJ2-1, with D possibly being TRBD1 or TRBD2 (5 bases each). Trimming shortened V by 3 bases and J by 7 bases, and 13 bases separated the two germline ends. The CDR3 is 14 residues long. Germline loops: CDR1 MGHRA, CDR2 YSYEKL. The CDR3 reads CASSHPGTSNEQFF. CDR3 coding DNA: TGCGCCAGCAGCCACCCCGGGACCAGTAATGAGCAGTTCTTC.

This clonotype was detected ten times or more. This chain uses TRBV7-2 with TRBJ2-3, with TRBD2 identical over 7 bases. Germline values: CDR1 SGHTA, CDR2 FQGNSA. The CDR3 is 14 residues long. V shed 3 bases, J shed 6 bases, and the junction held 6 bases outside the gene matches. CDR3 nucleotide sequence: TGTGCCAGCAGCTTGCCGGGACTACTCGATACGCAGTATTTT. This sequence encodes CASSLPGLLDTQYF.